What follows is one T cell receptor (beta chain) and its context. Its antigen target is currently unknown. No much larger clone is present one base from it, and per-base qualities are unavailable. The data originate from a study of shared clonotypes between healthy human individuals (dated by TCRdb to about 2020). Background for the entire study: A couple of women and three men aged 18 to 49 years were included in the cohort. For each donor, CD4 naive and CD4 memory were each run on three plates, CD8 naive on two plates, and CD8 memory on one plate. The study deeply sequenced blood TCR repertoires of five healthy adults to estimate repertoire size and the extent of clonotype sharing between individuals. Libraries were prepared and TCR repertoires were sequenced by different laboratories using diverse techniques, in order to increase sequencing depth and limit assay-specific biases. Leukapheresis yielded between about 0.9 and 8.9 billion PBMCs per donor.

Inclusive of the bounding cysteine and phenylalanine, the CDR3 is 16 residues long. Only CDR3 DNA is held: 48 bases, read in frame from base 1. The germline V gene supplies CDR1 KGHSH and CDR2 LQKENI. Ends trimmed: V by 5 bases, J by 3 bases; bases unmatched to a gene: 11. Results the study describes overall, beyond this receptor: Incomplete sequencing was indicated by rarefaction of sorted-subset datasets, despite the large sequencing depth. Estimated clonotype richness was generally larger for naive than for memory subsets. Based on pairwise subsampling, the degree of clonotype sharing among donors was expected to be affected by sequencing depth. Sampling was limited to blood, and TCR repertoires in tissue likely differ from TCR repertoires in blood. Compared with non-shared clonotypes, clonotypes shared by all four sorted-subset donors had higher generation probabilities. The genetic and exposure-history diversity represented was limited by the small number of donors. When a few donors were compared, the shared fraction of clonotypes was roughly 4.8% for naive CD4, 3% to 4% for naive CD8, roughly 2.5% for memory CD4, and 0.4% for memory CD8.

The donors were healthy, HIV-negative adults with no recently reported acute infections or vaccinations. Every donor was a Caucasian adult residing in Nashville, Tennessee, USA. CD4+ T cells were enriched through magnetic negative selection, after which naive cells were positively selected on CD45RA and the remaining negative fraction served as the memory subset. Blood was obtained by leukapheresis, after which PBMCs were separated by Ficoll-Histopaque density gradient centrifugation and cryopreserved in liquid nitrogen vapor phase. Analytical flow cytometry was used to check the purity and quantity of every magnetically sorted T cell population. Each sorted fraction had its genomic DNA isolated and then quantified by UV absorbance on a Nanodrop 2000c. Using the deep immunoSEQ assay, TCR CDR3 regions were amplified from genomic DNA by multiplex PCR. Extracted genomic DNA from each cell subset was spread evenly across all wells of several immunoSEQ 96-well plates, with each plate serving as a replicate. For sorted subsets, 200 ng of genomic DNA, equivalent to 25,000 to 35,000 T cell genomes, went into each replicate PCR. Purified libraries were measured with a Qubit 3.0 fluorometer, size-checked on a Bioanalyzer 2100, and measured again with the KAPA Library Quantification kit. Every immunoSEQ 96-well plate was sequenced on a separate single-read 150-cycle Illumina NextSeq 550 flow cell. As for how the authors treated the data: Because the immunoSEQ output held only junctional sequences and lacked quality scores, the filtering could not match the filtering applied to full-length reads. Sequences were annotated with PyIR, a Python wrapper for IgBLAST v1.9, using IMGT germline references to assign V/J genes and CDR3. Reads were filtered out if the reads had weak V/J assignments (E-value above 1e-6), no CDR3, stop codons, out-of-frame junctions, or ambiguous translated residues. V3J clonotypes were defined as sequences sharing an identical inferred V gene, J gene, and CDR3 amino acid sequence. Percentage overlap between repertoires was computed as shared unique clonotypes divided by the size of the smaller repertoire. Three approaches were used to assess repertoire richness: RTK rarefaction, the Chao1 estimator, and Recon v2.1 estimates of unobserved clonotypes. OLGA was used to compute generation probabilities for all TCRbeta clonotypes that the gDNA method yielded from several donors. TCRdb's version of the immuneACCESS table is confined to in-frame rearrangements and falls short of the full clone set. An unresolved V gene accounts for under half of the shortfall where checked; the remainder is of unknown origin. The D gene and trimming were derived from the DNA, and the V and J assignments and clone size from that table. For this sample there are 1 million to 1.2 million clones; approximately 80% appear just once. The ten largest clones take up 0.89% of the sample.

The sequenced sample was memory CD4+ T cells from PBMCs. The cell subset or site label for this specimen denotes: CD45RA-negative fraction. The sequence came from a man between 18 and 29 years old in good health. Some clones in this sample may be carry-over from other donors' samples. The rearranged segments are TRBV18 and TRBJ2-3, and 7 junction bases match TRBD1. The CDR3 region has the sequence CASSSYRTGATDTQYF. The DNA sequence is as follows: TGTGCCAGCTCATCGTACCGGACAGGAGCGACAGATACGCAGTATTTT.